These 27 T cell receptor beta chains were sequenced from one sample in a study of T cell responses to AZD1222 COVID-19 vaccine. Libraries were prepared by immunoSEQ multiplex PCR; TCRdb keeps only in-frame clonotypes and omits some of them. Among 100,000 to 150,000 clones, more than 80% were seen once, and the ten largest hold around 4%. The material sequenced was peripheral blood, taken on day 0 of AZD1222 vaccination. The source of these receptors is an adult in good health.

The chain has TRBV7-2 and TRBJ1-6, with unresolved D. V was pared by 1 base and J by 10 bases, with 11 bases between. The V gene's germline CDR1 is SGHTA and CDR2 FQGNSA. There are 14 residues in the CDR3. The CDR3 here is CASSLGEPGSPLHF. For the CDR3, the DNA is TGTGCCAGCAGCTTAGGTGAGCCCGGGTCACCCCTCCACTTT.

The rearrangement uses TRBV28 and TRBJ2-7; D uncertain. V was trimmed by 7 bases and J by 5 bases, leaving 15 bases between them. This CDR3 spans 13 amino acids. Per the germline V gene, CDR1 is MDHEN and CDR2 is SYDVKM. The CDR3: CASTRSGANEQYF. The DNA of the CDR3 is TGTGCCAGCACCCGGAGTGGCGCGAACGAGCAGTACTTC.

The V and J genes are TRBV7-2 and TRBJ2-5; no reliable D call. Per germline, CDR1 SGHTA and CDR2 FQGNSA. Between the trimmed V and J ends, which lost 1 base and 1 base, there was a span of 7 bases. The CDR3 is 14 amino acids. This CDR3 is CASSLGQIQETQYF. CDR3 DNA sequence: TGTGCCAGCAGCTTAGGACAAATCCAAGAGACCCAGTACTTC.

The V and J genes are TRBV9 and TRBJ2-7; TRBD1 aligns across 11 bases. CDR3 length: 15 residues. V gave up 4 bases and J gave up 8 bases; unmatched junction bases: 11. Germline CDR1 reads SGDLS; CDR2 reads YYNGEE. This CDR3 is CASSPDGTGGFKQYF. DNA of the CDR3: TGTGCCAGCAGCCCGGACGGGACAGGGGGTTTCAAGCAGTACTTC.

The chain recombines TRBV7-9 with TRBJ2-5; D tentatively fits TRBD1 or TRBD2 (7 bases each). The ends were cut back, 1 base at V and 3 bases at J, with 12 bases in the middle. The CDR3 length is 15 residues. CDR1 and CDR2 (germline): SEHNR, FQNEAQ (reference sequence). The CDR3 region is CASSLGAGGEETQYF. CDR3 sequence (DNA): TGTGCCAGCAGCTTAGGGGCAGGGGGGGAAGAGACCCAGTACTTC. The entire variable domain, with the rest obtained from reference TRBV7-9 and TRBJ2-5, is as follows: DTGVSQNPRHKITKRGQNVTFRCDPISEHNRLYWYRQTLGQGPEFLTYFQNEAQLEKSRLLSDRFSAERPKGSFSTLEIQRTEQGDSAMYLCASSLGAGGEETQYFGPGTRLLVL.

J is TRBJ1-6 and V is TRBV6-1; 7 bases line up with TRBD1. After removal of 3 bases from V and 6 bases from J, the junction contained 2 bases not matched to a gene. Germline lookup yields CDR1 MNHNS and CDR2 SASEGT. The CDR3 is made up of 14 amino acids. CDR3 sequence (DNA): TGTGCCAGCAGTGAGGGACAGATTAATTCACCCCTCCACTTT. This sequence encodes CASSEGQINSPLHF.

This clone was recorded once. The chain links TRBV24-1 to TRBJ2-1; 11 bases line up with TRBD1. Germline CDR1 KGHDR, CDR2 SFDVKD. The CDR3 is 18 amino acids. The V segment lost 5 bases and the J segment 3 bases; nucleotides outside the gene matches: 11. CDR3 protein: CATSAGGVGQGVYNEQFF. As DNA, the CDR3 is TGTGCCACCAGTGCCGGCGGGGTGGGACAGGGGGTCTACAATGAGCAGTTCTTC.

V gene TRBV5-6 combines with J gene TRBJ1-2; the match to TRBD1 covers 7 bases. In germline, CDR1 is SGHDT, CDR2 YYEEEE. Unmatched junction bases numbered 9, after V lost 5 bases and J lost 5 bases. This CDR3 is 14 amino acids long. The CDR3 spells CASRRLGGDYGYTF. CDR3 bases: TGTGCCAGCAGGAGACTAGGGGGCGATTATGGCTACACCTTC.

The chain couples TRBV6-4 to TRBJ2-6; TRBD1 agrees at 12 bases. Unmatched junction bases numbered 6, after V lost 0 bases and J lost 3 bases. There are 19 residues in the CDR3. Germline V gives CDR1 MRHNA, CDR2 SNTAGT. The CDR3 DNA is TGTGCCAGCAGTGACTCCGGGACAGGGGGCTTATATGGGGCCAACGTCCTGACTTTC. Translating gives CASSDSGTGGLYGANVLTF.

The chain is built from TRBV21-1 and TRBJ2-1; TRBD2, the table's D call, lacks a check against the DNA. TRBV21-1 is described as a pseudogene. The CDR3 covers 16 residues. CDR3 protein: CASSQRSRGGYNEQFF. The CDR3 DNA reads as TGTGCCAGCTCCCAAAGGAGTCGGGGGGGCTACAATGAGCAGTTCTTC.

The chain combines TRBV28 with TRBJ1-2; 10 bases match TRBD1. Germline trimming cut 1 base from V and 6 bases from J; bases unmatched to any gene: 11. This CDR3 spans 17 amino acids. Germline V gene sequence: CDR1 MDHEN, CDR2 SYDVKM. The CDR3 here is CASSLFFRAGTGDGYTF. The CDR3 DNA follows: TGTGCCAGCAGTTTATTCTTCCGGGCCGGGACAGGGGATGGCTACACCTTC.

CDR3 in DNA: TGTGCCAGCAGTTCCCCGGGGTGGCTCCCGGAGACCCAGTACTTC. Protein product: CASSSPGWLPETQYF. The V call is TRBV28, the J call TRBJ2-5, with TRBD2 as a possible D gene (5 bases). The V end lost 4 bases, the J end lost 5 bases, and 17 bases lay between the germline ends. The germline V gene encodes CDR1 MDHEN and CDR2 SYDVKM. The CDR3 totals 15 residues.

The CDR3 loop is CASSRIRNNEQFF. DNA for the CDR3: TGTGCCAGCAGCAGAATCAGGAACAATGAGCAGTTCTTC. The chain employs TRBV7-2 and TRBJ2-1; D not resolved. Germline CDR1 is SGHTA and CDR2 is FQGNSA. Between the trimmed V and J ends, which lost 5 bases and 5 bases, there was a span of 10 bases. The length of the CDR3 is 13 residues.

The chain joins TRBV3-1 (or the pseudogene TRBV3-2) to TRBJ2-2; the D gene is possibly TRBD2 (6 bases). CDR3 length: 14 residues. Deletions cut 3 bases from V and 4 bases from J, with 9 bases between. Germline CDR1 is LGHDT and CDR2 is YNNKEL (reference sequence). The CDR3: CASSQSGSTGELFF. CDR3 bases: TGTGCCAGCAGCCAGAGCGGGTCCACCGGGGAGCTGTTTTTT.

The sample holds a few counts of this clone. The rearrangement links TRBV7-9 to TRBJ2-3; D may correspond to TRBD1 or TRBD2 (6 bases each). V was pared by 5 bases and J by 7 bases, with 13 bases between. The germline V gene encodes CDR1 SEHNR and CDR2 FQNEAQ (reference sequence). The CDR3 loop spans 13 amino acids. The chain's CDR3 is CASSGYGGHTQYF. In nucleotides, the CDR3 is TGTGCCAGCAGCGGGTACGGGGGCCATACGCAGTATTTT.

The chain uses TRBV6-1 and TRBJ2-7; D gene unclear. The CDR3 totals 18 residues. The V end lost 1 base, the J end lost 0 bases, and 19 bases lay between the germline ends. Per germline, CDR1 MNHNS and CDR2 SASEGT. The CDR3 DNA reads TGTGCCAGCAGTGAAGGGGCCGGAAGGTCCAAGGGCTCCTACGAGCAGTACTTC. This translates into CASSEGAGRSKGSYEQYF.

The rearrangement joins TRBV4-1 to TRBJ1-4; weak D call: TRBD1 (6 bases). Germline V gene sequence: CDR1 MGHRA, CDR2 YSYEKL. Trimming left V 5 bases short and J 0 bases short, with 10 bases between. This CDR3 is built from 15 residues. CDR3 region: CASSARTATNEKLFF. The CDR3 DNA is TGCGCCAGCAGCGCCCGGACAGCAACTAATGAAAAACTGTTTTTT.

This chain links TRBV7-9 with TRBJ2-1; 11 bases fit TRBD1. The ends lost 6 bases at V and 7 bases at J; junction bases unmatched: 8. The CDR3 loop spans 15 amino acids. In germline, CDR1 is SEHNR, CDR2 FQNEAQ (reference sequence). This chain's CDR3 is CASRPGGTGGNEQFF. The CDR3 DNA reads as TGTGCCAGCAGGCCGGGTGGGACAGGGGGGAATGAGCAGTTCTTC.

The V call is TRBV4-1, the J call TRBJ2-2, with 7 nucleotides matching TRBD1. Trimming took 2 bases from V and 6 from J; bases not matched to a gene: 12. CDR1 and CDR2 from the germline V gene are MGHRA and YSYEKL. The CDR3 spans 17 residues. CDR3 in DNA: TGCGCCAGCAGCCAACCCGACAGGGCCGCTCCTTCCGGGGAGCTGTTTTTT. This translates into CASSQPDRAAPSGELFF.

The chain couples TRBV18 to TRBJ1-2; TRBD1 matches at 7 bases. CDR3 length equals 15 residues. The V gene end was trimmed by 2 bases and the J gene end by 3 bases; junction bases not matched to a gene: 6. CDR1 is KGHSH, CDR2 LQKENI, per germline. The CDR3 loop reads CASSPGSGTDYGYTF. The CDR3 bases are TGTGCCAGCTCACCAGGGTCAGGGACAGACTATGGCTACACCTTC.

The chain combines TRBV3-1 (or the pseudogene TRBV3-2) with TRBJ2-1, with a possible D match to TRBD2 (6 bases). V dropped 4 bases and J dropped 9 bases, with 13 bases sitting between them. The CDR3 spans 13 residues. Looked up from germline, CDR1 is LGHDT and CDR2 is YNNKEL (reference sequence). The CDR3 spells CASSRDLEGEQFF. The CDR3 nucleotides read TGTGCCAGCAGCCGAGACCTGGAGGGTGAGCAGTTCTTC.

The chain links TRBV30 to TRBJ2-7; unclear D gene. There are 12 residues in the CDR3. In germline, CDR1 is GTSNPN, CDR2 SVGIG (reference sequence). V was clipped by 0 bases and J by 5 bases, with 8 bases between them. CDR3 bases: TGTGCCTGGAGTGTACCAGGAGACGAGCAGTACTTC. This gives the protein CAWSVPGDEQYF.

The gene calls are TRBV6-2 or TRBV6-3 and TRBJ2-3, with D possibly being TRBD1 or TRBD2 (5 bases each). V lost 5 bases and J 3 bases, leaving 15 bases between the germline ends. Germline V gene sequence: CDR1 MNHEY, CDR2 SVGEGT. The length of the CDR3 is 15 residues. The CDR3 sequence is CASSHPPWGTDTQYF. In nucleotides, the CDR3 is TGTGCCAGCAGTCACCCCCCTTGGGGGACAGATACGCAGTATTTT.

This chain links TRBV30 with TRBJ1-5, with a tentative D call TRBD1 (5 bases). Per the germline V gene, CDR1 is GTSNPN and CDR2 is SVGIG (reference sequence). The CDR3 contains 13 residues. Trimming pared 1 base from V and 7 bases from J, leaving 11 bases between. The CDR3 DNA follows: TGTGCCTGGAGTGAGCTCGGGGGGCAGCCCCAGCATTTT. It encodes CAWSELGGQPQHF.

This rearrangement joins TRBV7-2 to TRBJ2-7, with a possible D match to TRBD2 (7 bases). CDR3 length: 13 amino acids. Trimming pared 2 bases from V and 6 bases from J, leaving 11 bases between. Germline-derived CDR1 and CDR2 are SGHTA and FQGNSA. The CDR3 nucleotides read TGTGCCAGCAGCTTAAAGGGGGGGGCCGAGCAGTACTTC. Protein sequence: CASSLKGGAEQYF.

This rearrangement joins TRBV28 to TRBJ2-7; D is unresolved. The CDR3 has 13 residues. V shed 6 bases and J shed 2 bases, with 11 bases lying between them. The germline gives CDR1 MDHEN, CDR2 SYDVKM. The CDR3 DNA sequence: TGTGCCAGCAGACAATCTACCACCTACGAGCAGTACTTC. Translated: CASRQSTTYEQYF.

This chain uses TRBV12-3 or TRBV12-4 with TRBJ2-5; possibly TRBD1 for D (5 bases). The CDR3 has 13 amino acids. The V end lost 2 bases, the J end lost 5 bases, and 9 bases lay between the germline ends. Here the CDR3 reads CASSLQGGETQYF. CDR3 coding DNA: TGTGCCAGCAGTTTACAGGGTGGTGAGACCCAGTACTTC.